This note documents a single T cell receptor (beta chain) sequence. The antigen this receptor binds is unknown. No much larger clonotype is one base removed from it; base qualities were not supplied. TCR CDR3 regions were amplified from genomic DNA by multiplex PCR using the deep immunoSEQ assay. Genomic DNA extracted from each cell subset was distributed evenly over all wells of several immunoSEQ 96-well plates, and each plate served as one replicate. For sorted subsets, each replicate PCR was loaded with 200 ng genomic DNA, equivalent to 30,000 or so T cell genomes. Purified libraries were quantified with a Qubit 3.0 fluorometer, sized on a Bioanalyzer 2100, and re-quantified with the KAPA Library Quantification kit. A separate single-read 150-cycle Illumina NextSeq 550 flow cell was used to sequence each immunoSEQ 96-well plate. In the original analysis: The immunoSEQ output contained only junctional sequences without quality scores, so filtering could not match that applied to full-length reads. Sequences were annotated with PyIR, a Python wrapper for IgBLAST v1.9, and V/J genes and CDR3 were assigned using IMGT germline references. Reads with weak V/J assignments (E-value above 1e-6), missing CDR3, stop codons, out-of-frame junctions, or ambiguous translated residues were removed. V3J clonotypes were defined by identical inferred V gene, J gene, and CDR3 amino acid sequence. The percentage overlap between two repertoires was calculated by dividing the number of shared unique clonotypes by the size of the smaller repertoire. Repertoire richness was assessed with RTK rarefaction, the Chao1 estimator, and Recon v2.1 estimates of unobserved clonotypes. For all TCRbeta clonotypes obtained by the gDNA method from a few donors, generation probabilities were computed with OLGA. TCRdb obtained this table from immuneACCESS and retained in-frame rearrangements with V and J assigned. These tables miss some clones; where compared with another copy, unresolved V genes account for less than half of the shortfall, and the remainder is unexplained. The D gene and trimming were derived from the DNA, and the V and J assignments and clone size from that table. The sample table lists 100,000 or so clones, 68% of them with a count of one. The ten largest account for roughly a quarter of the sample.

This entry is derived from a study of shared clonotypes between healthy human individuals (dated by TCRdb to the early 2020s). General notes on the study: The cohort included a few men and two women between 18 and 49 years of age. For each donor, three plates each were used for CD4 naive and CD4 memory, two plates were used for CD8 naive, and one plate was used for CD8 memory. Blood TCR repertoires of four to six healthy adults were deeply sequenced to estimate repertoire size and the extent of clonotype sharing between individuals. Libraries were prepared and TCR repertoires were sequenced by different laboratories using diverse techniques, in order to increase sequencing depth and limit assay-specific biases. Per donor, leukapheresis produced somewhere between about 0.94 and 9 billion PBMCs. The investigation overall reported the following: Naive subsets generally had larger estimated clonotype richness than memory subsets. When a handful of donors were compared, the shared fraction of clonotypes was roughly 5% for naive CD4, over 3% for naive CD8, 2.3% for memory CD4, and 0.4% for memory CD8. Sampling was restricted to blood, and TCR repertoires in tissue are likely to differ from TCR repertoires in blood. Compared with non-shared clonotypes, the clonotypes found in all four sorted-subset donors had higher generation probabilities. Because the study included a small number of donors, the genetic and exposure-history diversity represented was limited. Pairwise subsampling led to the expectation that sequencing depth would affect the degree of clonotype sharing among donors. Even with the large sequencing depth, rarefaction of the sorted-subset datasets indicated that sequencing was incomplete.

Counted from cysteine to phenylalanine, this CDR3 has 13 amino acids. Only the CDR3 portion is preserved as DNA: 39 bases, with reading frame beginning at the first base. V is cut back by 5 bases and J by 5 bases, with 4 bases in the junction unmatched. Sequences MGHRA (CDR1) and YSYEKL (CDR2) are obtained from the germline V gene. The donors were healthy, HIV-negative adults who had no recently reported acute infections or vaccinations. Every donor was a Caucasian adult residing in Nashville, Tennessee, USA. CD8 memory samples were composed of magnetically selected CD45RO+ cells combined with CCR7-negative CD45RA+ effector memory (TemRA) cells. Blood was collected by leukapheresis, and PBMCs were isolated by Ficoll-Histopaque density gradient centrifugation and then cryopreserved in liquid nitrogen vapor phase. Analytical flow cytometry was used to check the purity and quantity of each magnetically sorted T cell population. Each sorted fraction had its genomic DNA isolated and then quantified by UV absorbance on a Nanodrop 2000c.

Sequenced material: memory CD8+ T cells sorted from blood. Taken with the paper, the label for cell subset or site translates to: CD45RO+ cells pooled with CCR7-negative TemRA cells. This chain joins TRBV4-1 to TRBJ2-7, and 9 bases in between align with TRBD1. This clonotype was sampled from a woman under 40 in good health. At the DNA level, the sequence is TGCGCCAGCAGCGGACGGACAGGGGACGAGCAGTACTTC. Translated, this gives CASSGRTGDEQYF.